This is a list of T cell receptor beta chains from one sample in a study of T cell clones after liver transplantation. Some clones are missing from TCRdb's copy, which holds only in-frame ones; the method was immunoSEQ multiplex PCR. The table has tens of thousands of clones, over 70% seen once; the top ten hold 0.65% to 0.85%. Specimen: CD4+ T cells from blood, collected 12 months after liver transplant. The receptors were gathered from a human patient who received a liver transplant. Some T cells may be supplied by the graft donor. Each CDR3 is given without its conserved first and last residue. The D gene is left open where the match is weak.

j_call v_call d_call cdr3_aa
TRBJ2-5 TRBV5-1 - ASSLAPHRGETQY
TRBJ2-1 TRBV5-1 TRBD1 ASSYGTGDNEQF
TRBJ2-7 TRBV11-2 - ASSFRLKESYEQY
TRBJ2-3 TRBV2 TRBD2 ARQRSGTWEDTQY
TRBJ2-3 TRBV2 TRBD2 ASSPTPRLAGRDTQY
TRBJ2-5 TRBV4-2 - ASSPLFRGKGETQY
TRBJ1-1 TRBV11-1 TRBD1 ASSPGTGLGNTEAF
TRBJ1-1 TRBV7-3 TRBD1 ASSGTGRTEAF
TRBJ1-2 TRBV28 TRBD1 ASSSPGQGMVRGYT
TRBJ2-7 TRBV5-1 TRBD2 ASSLLAGGPQSYEQY
TRBJ2-3 TRBV6-6 - ASSYSGTRGTQY
TRBJ2-3 TRBV5-1 - ASSLEGRTDTQY
TRBJ2-5 TRBV27 - ASRRTQRYIETQY
TRBJ2-5 TRBV28 - ASSSLGQFLKESQY
TRBJ1-4 TRBV7-2 - ASSPAGLGVGEKLF
TRBJ2-2 TRBV30 - AWSVRAAPAGELF
TRBJ2-3 TRBV29-1 - SVDTDTQY
TRBJ2-1 TRBV5-1 TRBD2 ASSLAGATYNEQF
TRBJ1-5 TRBV28 - ASSTGFEPQH
TRBJ1-1 TRBV14 - ASAIQGYTEAF
TRBJ1-2 TRBV28 TRBD1 ASSFSGTGSWSGYT
TRBJ2-1 TRBV28 - ASSLFEQF
TRBJ2-7 TRBV7-2 TRBD2 ASSLLKTSGSYEQY
TRBJ1-1 TRBV7-9 TRBD1 ASTLQGAGLAEAF
TRBJ2-2 TRBV5-4 TRBD2 ASSLSTSGFTGELF
TRBJ2-1 TRBV23-1 - ASSQSAKARDRVAGKNNEQF
TRBJ1-3 TRBV6-5 - ASSKPSSGNTIY
TRBJ2-5 TRBV18 TRBD1 ASSPNPFRTGSETQY
TRBJ1-2 TRBV28 - ASSLDPTGKGYT
TRBJ2-2 TRBV5-4 TRBD2 ASSPVRGRGDTGELF
TRBJ2-3 TRBV29-1 - SVDLGATDTQY
TRBJ1-1 TRBV29-1 - SVLRGNTEAF
TRBJ2-5 TRBV9 - ASSPAKYQETQY
TRBJ2-3 TRBV7-2 - ASSFTGPTDTQY
TRBJ2-3 TRBV5-4 - ASSLLDSYTDTQY
TRBJ1-1 TRBV2 - ASSYSEAF
TRBJ2-2 TRBV7-6 - ASSLGVGANTGELF
TRBJ2-2 TRBV10-1 - ASSYGGSGELF
TRBJ2-6 TRBV30 - AFKRSGANVLT
TRBJ2-1 TRBV7-3 TRBD2 ASSLGLAGGGEQF
TRBJ2-5 TRBV5-1 TRBD1 ASSVTGGAETQY
TRBJ1-3 TRBV5-1 - ASSLDSSGNTIY
TRBJ2-7 TRBV18 TRBD1 ASSPGTGPSYEQY